This T cell receptor beta chain came from a study of blood T cell repertoires in COVID-19. Study-wide background: The United States, Italy and Spain were the sources of the acute and convalescent COVID-19 samples.

As processed by the authors: By means of reference gene primer amplification, nucleated cell counts were estimated. Assay: immunoSEQ multiplex PCR; the TCRdb copy retains only in-frame clones and omits some. V and J calls and clone size are those listed in that table; D and trimming were worked out from the DNA. Of 200,000 to 250,000 clones detected, roughly 80% appear once; the ten largest clones hold approximately 5.6%. With 8 bases removed from V and 5 bases from J, the gap between germline ends came to 13 bases. The CDR3 length is 12 residues. Seattle enrolled patients during active infection and tracked them longitudinally.

V is TRBV12-3 or TRBV12-4 and J is TRBJ2-7, with D maybe TRBD1 (5 bases). This receptor was taken from a woman in her 70s with COVID-19, enrolled during active disease. Sequencing input: peripheral blood. This chain's CDR3 is CASGPGYHEQYF. The CDR3 DNA reads as TGTGCCAGCGGACCAGGGTACCACGAGCAGTACTTC.